This TCR beta chain came from a study of glioma-infiltrating T cells. Study results and caveats: Gliomas, especially low-grade, showed above-expected tissue-blood divergence; non-neoplastic patients showed below. Only very few CDR3 sequences appeared in both tissue and blood.

This clonotype was counted at least ten times. Its specificity is unknown. The V gene's germline CDR1 is SGHNT and CDR2 YENEEA. The CDR3 consists of 15 residues. Trimming pared 0 bases from V and 3 bases from J, leaving 9 bases between. Amplification of TCR alpha and beta CDR3 regions from RNA used iRepertoire nested multiplex PCR. Input was roughly 100-450 ng of tissue mRNA or PBMC total RNA. TCRdb used MiXCR to reprocess the multiplex PCR reads, holding one entry per CDR3 protein. The table has over 100,000 distinct CDR3 sequences, about 25% seen once. J is TRBJ2-1 and V is TRBV11-3; D is ambiguous. The clonotype originates from a human donor with low-grade glioma or glioblastoma, undergoing nonglioma brain surgery, or in good health (not recorded which). Sample: glioma tissue, nonneoplastic brain tissue, or PBMCs (not recorded which). CDR3 amino acids: CASSLDRQLYNEQFF. The CDR3 DNA follows: TGTGCCAGCAGCTTAGATCGTCAACTCTACAATGAGCAGTTCTTC. The whole variable domain, remainder taken from reference TRBV11-3 and TRBJ2-1, is EAGVVQSPRYKIIEKKQPVAFWCNPISGHNTLYWYLQNLGQGPELLIRYENEEAVDDSQLPKDRFSAERLKGVDSTLKIQPAELGDSAVYLCASSLDRQLYNEQFFGPGTRLTVL.